This T cell receptor (beta chain) was documented in a study of blood T cell repertoires in COVID-19. Germline assignment: CDR1 SGHDN and CDR2 FVKESK. V was trimmed by 0 bases and J by 4 bases, leaving 15 bases between them. The CDR3 extends over 16 amino acids. Original analysis: Researchers report that nucleated cell counts were estimated from reference gene primer amplification. Profiling relied on immunoSEQ multiplex PCR, and the TCRdb table lists in-frame clones only, not all of them. V, J and clone size are taken as reported in that table, and D and trimming were inferred from the DNA itself. This sample carries about 230,000 clones, around 84% of them seen once, and the ten largest clones take about 0.93%.

The chain links TRBV14 to TRBJ1-2; D remains unclear. The specimen sequenced was peripheral blood. The sequence was obtained from a man aged 35-49 years with acute or convalescent COVID-19. The CDR3 region is CASSQDRLYLGYGYTF. In nucleotides, the CDR3 is TGTGCCAGCAGCCAAGATCGACTGTACTTAGGCTATGGCTACACCTTC.